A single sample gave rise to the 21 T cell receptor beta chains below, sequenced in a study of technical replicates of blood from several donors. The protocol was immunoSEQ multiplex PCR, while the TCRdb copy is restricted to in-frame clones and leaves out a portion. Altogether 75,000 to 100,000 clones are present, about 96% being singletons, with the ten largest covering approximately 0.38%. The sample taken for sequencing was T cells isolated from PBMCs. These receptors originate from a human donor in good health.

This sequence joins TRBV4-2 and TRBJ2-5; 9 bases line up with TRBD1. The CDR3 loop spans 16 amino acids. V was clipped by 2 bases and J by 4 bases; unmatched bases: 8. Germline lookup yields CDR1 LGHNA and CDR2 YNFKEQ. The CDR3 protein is CASSQYPGQGTETQYF. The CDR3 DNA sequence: TGTGCCAGCAGCCAATATCCGGGACAGGGTACAGAGACCCAGTACTTC.

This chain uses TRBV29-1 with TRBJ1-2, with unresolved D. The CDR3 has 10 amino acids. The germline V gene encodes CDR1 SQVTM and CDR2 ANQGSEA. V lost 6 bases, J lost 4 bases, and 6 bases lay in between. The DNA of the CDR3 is TGCAGCGTGAAGCGCTATGGCTACACCTTC. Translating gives CSVKRYGYTF.

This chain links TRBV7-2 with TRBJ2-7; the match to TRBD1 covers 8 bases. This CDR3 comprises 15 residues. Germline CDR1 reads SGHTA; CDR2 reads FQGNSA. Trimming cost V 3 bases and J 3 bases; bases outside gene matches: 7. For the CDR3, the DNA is TGTGCCAGCAGCTTTATGACAGGGGCCCTCTACGAGCAGTACTTC. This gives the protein CASSFMTGALYEQYF.

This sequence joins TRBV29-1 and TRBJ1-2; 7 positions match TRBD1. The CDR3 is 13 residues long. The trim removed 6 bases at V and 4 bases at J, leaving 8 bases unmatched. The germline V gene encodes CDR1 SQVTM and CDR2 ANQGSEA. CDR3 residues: CSVGDREIYGYTF. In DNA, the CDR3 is TGCAGCGTGGGGGACAGAGAAATCTATGGCTACACCTTC.

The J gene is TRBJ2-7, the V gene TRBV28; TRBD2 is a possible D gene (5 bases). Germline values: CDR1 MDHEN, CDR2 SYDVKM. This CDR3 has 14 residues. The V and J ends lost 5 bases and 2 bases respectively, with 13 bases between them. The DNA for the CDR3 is TGTGCCAGCAGTCCTTTACCCGGGACCTACGAGCAGTACTTC. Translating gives CASSPLPGTYEQYF.

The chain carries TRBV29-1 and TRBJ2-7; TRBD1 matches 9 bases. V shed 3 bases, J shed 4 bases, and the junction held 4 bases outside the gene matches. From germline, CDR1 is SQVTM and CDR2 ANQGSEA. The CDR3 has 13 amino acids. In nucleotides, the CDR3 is TGCAGCGTTGAGGGACAGGGAAAATACGAGCAGTACTTC. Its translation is CSVEGQGKYEQYF.

CDR3 region: CASSSRALEGYTF. The DNA for the CDR3 is TGTGCCAGTAGTAGCAGAGCTCTAGAGGGCTACACCTTC. V and J are TRBV19 and TRBJ1-2; no clear D. Trimming left V 4 bases short and J 8 bases short, with 14 bases between. The length of the CDR3 is 13 residues. CDR1 LNHDA and CDR2 SQIVND come from the germline V gene (reference sequence).

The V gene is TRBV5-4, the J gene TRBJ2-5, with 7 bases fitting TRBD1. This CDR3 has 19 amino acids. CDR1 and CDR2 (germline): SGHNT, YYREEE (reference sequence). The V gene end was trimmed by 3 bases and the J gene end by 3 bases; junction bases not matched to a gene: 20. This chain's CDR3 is CASSYMRTGRTNPKETQYF. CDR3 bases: TGTGCCAGCAGCTACATGAGGACAGGCCGCACAAACCCCAAAGAGACCCAGTACTTC.

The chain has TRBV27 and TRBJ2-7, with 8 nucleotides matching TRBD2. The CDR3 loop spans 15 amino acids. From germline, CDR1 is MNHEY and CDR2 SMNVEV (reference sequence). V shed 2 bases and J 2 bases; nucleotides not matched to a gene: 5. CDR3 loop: CASSLAGGQTYEQYF. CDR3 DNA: TGTGCCAGCAGTTTAGCGGGAGGCCAAACCTACGAGCAGTACTTC.

The CDR3 DNA reads as TGTGCCAGCAGCCTATCCGATCCCGAGCAGTACTTC. Residues: CASSLSDPEQYF. This chain connects TRBV7-9 to TRBJ2-7; no clear D gene. The CDR3 is 12 amino acids. Germline CDR1 SEHNR, CDR2 FQNEAQ (reference sequence). Trimming cost V 5 bases and J 6 bases, with 11 bases left between them.

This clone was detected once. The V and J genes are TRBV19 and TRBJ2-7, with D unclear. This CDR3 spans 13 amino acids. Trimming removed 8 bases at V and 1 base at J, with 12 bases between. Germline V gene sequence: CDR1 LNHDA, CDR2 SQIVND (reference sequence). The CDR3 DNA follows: TGTGCCAGTGCCAAGACCGGGTCCTACGAGCAGTACTTC. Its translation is CASAKTGSYEQYF.

CDR3 DNA sequence: TGTGCCAGCAGCCGGCTAGCGGGCCGGGGCTCCTACAATGAGCAGTTCTTC. This codes for CASSRLAGRGSYNEQFF. This rearrangement joins TRBV5-4 to TRBJ2-1, with 8 bases matching TRBD2. There are 17 residues in the CDR3. Trimming at V came to 4 bases and at J to 0 bases, leaving 9 bases not matched to a gene. Germline values: CDR1 SGHNT, CDR2 YYREEE (reference sequence).

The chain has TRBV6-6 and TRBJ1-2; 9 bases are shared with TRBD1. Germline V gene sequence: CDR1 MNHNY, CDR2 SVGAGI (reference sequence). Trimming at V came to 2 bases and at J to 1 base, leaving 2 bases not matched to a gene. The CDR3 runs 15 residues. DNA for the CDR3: TGTGCCAGCAGTTACCCGGGACAGGGTAACTATGGCTACACCTTC. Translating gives CASSYPGQGNYGYTF.

CDR3 loop: CASSVSGIGYTF. The CDR3 DNA reads TGTGCCAGCAGCGTCTCCGGGATAGGCTACACCTTC. The V gene is TRBV9, the J gene TRBJ1-2; D gene ambiguous. Germline V CDR1 and CDR2: SGDLS, YYNGEE. V shed 2 bases and J shed 8 bases, with 10 bases lying between them. The length of the CDR3 is 12 residues.

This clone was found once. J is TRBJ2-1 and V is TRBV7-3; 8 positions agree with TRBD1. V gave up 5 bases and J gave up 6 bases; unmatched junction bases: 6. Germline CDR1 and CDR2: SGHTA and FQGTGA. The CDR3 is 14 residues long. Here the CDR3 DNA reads TGTGCCAGCAGCCGGACAGGGCTCTTCAATGAGCAGTTCTTC. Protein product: CASSRTGLFNEQFF.

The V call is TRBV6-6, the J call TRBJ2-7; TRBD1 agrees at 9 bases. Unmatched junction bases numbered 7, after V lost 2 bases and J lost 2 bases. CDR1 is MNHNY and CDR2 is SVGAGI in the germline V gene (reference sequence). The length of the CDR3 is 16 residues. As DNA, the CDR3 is TGTGCCAGCAGTTACGGACTGGGACAGGGAACCTACGAGCAGTACTTC. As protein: CASSYGLGQGTYEQYF.

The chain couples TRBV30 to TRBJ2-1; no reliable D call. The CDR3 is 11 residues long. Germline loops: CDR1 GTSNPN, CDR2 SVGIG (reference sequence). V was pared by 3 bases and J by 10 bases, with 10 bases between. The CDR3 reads CAWSPGHEQFF. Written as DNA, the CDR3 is TGTGCCTGGAGCCCAGGCCACGAGCAGTTCTTC.

CDR3: CASSVALSYNEQFF. The CDR3 DNA sequence: TGCGCCAGCAGTGTAGCTCTCTCCTACAATGAGCAGTTCTTC. The genes are TRBV10-1 and TRBJ2-1; D unresolved. This CDR3 contains 14 residues. The V and J ends lost 4 bases and 0 bases respectively, with 7 bases between them. Germline CDR1 is WNHNN and CDR2 is SYGVQD (reference sequence).

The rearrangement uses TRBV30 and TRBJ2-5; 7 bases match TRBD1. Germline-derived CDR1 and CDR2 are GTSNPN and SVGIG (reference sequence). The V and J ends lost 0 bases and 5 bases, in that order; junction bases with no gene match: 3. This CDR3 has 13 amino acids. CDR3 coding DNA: TGTGCCTGGAGTGTAGGGGGCGCTGAGACCCAGTACTTC. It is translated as CAWSVGGAETQYF. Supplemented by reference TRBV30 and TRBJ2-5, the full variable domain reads SQTIHQWPATLVQPVGSPLSLECTVEGTSNPNLYWYRQAAGRGLQLLFYSVGIGQISSEVPQNLSASRPQDRQFILSSKKLLLSDSGFYLCAWSVGGAETQYFGPGTRLLVL.

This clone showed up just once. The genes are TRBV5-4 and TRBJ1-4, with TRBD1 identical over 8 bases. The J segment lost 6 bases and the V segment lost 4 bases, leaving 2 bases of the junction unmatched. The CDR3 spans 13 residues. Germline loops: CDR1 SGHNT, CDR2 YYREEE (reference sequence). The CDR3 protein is CASSHRGDEKLFF. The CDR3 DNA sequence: TGTGCCAGCAGCCACAGGGGGGATGAAAAACTGTTTTTT.

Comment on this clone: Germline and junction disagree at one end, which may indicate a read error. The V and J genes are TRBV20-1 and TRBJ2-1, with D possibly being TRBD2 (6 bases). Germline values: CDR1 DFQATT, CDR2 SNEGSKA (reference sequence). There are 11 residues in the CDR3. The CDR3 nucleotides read TGCAGTGTGGCGGGACCCGGGGCGCCGATCTTC. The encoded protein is CSVAGPGAPIF.